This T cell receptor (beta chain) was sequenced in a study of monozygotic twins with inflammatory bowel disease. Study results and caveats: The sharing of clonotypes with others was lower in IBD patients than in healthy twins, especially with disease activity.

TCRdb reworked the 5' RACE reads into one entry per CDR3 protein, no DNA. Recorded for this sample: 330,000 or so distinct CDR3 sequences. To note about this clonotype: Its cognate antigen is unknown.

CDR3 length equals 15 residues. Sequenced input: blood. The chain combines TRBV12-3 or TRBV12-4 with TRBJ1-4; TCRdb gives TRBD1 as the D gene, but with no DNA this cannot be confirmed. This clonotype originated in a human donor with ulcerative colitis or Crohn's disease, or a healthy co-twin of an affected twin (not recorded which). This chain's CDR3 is CASSLGTGSNEKLFF.